This TCR beta chain emerged from a study of T cell responses to AZD1222 COVID-19 vaccine. Data came from immunoSEQ multiplex PCR; TCRdb stores just in-frame clones and leaves some out. In the table there are 180,000 or so clones, 90% to 95% of which are singletons. Study-level points and caveats: Just a handful of AZD1222 recipients were seropositive at baseline. Targets within unmutated variant regions were reportedly found for nearly half of spike-specific TCRs. Researchers took repertoire samples only after the peak T cell response had come. Donors were largely white British and mainly female; clonal diversity was possibly underestimated.

From germline, CDR1 is MNHNS and CDR2 SASEGT. Trimming removed 3 bases from V and 2 bases from J; junction bases left unmatched: 8. The CDR3 length is 17 residues. A word on this clone: Its target is unknown.

The sample in question was peripheral blood, obtained 28 days after the second dose of the MenACWY control vaccine. The origin of this receptor is an adult who received the MenACWY meningococcal vaccine as a control. The genes are TRBV6-1 and TRBJ2-1, with 9 bases that match TRBD2. The CDR3 loop reads CASSERLAGAPYNEQFF. In DNA form, the CDR3 reads TGTGCCAGCAGTGAGCGCTTAGCGGGGGCGCCCTACAATGAGCAGTTCTTC.